This TCR beta chain was captured in a study of T cells in Graves' hyperthyroidism and ophthalmopathy. Amplification of TCR beta CDR3 regions was performed using RNA transcripts as template. The TCR CDR3 first-round RT-PCR relied on the HTBI primer set. TCRdb reprocessed the multiplex PCR reads via MiXCR and lists one record per CDR3 protein. The sample yields about 270,000 distinct CDR3 sequences, roughly 22% seen once. It was uncontrolled infection, other autoimmune disease, pregnancy or lactation that excluded patients. Per the germline V gene, CDR1 is SGHRS and CDR2 is YFSETQ. The germline V and J ends were trimmed by 4 bases and 6 bases, with 16 bases remaining between them. The CDR3 totals 14 residues.

This clonotype was obtained from a man under 40 with Graves' ophthalmopathy. The sample taken for sequencing was blood. The V gene is TRBV5-1, the J gene TRBJ1-1; maybe TRBD1 (6 bases). In nucleotides, the CDR3 is TGCGCCAGCAGCGGTGGGGGGGGCGCCCCTGAAGCTTTCTTT. As protein: CASSGGGGAPEAFF.